This TCR beta chain appears in the sequencing data of a study of regulatory T cells in long-lasting Graves disease. Time point indicated: newly diagnosed GD, antithyroid drugs for less than 3 months. Preparation of the TCR library used RNA extracted from PBMCs. In the case of this clonotype: At one of its ends the junction is not consistent with the germline gene, which may arise from a read error.

The TCR beta library used iRepertoire HTBI primers with Arm-PCR amplification of CDR3. TCRdb reanalysed the multiplex PCR reads using MiXCR and keeps one entry per CDR3 protein. Among about 360,000 distinct CDR3 sequences listed, around 15% were seen once. CDR3 length equals 14 residues. The germline V gene encodes CDR1 DFQATT and CDR2 SNEGSKA (reference sequence). These same data were also listed under a study on T cells in Graves' hyperthyroidism and ophthalmopathy.

This receptor was identified in a woman under 30 with Graves disease. Specimen: peripheral blood mononuclear cells (PBMCs), collected at new diagnosis, from a patient treated with antithyroid drugs. The V gene is TRBV20-1, the J gene TRBJ2-4, with 8 bases lining up with TRBD1. CDR3 sequence reads: CSANRGETKSIQYF. CDR3 in DNA: TGCAGTGCGAACAGGGGGGAGACCAAAAGCATTCAGTACTTC.